This entry describes one T cell receptor (beta chain). Antigen specificity is unknown. The CDR3 extends over 15 amino acids. Looked up from germline, CDR1 is SQVTM and CDR2 is ANQGSEA. The germline V and J ends were trimmed by 1 base and 0 bases, with 12 bases remaining between them. This record comes from a study of follicular helper T cells after annual influenza vaccination. Overall study findings and caveats: Yearly vaccinations repeatedly recalled conserved clonotypes in ICOS+CD38+ cTfh. Day 7 ICOS+CD38+ clones later appeared mostly in ICOS-CD38- cTfh.

TCRB was sequenced at Survey level resolution. Profiled with immunoSEQ multiplex PCR; TCRdb holds only in-frame clones, not every one. Seen here are over 3,500 clones, 82% observed once, and the top ten hold under 0.9%. The time point: 2015-2016 season, 7 days after influenza vaccination. The origin of this receptor is an adult who received the influenza vaccine. This rearrangement joins TRBV29-1 to TRBJ1-2; D is possibly TRBD1 (5 bases). The sample here was CXCR5+ CD38- circulating T follicular helper cells from blood, taken 7 days after influenza vaccination. The subset denotes: circulating Tfh, non-naive CD4+CXCR5+PD-1+ (ICOS+CD38+ or ICOS-CD38-). This chain's CDR3 is CSVEGVGGSNYGYTF. In DNA form, the CDR3 reads TGCAGCGTTGAAGGCGTTGGGGGTTCTAACTATGGCTACACCTTC.